The 17 T cell receptor beta chains reported below all come from one sample, sequenced in a study of T cell changes during pregnancy in multiple sclerosis. Libraries were prepared by immunoSEQ multiplex PCR; TCRdb keeps only in-frame clonotypes and omits some of them. This table holds about 58,000 clones, 93% found once. The sample was CD8+ T cells from peripheral blood mononuclear cells, taken in the second trimester of pregnancy. These TCRs come from a female donor with multiple sclerosis, enrolled in a pregnancy study.

The V and J genes are TRBV27 and TRBJ2-5; the match to TRBD1 covers 8 bases. This CDR3 is 14 amino acids long. The V gene end was trimmed by 5 bases and the J gene end by 4 bases; junction bases not matched to a gene: 6. Per germline, CDR1 MNHEY and CDR2 SMNVEV (reference sequence). CDR3 in DNA: TGTGCCAGCAGTCCCGTGGACAGGGTAGAGACCCAGTACTTC. It yields the protein CASSPVDRVETQYF.

The J gene is TRBJ2-7, the V gene TRBV14, with D possibly matching TRBD2 (6 bases). The V end lost 6 bases, the J end lost 0 bases, and 24 bases lay between the germline ends. The CDR3 spans 18 residues. Germline assignment: CDR1 SGHDN and CDR2 FVKESK. For the CDR3, the DNA is TGTGCCAGCAGTTCTAGAACCGTCACCGGGACTTTCTCCTACGAGCAGTACTTC. Translating it yields CASSSRTVTGTFSYEQYF.

In this sample, this clone turned up a few times. The rearrangement uses TRBV9 and TRBJ2-7; perhaps TRBD2 as D (6 bases). This CDR3 is 14 amino acids long. The germline V and J ends were trimmed by 3 bases and 4 bases, with 14 bases remaining between them. Germline CDR1 SGDLS, CDR2 YYNGEE. The CDR3 DNA reads TGTGCCAGCAGCGCCACGGGAGAAGAGTACGAGCAGTACTTC. Protein product: CASSATGEEYEQYF.

This clone was counted a single time. The same CDR3 can be traced to other DNA sequences in this sample. J is TRBJ1-5 and V is TRBV19; 9 nucleotides align to TRBD1. The CDR3 contains 15 residues. The junction had 3 bases not matched to a gene; V was cut back by 6 bases and J by 0 bases. Germline V gene sequence: CDR1 LNHDA, CDR2 SQIVND (reference sequence). CDR3 sequence (DNA): TGTGCCAGTAGCCCGACAGGGGGTAGCAATCAGCCCCAGCATTTT. It codes for CASSPTGGSNQPQHF.

The chain has TRBV6-1 and TRBJ2-3; 10 bases are a match to TRBD1. This CDR3 has 16 residues. Trimming took 4 bases from V and 4 from J; bases not matched to a gene: 8. Germline V gives CDR1 MNHNS, CDR2 SASEGT. The CDR3 sequence is CASSVGTGAPADTQYF. The CDR3 bases are TGTGCCAGCAGTGTCGGGACAGGGGCACCGGCAGATACGCAGTATTTT.

The chain's CDR3 is CASSLAGTGEIGGYTF. The CDR3 coding sequence is TGTGCCAGCAGTTTGGCTGGGACAGGGGAAATTGGCGGCTACACCTTC. V and J are TRBV27 and TRBJ1-2; 10 bases are a match to TRBD1. Trimming took 3 bases from V and 8 from J; bases not matched to a gene: 12. The CDR3 covers 16 residues. CDR1 and CDR2 from the germline V gene are MNHEY and SMNVEV (reference sequence).

The chain couples TRBV19 to TRBJ1-1, with 7 bases lining up with TRBD1. J was trimmed by 4 bases and V by 6 bases; bases with no gene match: 8. The CDR3 runs to 14 residues. Germline lookup yields CDR1 LNHDA and CDR2 SQIVND (reference sequence). The CDR3 sequence is CASSPTGVATEAFF. CDR3 DNA sequence: TGTGCCAGTAGCCCTACAGGGGTTGCCACTGAAGCTTTCTTT.

This rearrangement joins TRBV5-1 to TRBJ1-1; 10 nucleotides line up with TRBD1. The CDR3 length is 16 residues. V lost 4 bases, J lost 6 bases, and 12 bases stayed unmatched. Germline V gene sequence: CDR1 SGHRS, CDR2 YFSETQ. The CDR3 nucleotides read TGCGCCAGCAGCCCACATGCCGGGACAGGGGTACCTGAAGCTTTCTTT. It translates to CASSPHAGTGVPEAFF.

The V call is TRBV7-6, the J call TRBJ1-6; 9 nucleotides align to TRBD1. From germline, CDR1 is SGHVS and CDR2 FNYEAQ. This CDR3 is built from 17 residues. J was trimmed by 7 bases and V by 5 bases; bases with no gene match: 12. This CDR3 is CASSIRPSGQGNSPLHF. The DNA for the CDR3 is TGTGCCAGCAGCATTAGGCCTTCAGGACAGGGGAATTCACCCCTCCACTTT.

This sequence joins TRBV18 and TRBJ1-1; TRBD1 is a possible D gene (6 bases). This CDR3 has 14 residues. Germline V gene data show CDR1 as KGHSH and CDR2 as LQKENI. V was cut by 6 bases and J by 3 bases, with 14 bases left in between. Written as DNA, the CDR3 is TGTGCCAGCTCCCCCGGACAGACTTACACTGAAGCTTTCTTT. It codes for CASSPGQTYTEAFF.

V usage is TRBV19 and J usage is TRBJ1-1; weak D call: TRBD1 (5 bases). The length of the CDR3 is 13 residues. Between the trimmed V and J ends, which lost 5 bases and 5 bases, there was a span of 12 bases. The germline V gene has CDR1 LNHDA and CDR2 SQIVND (reference sequence). CDR3 sequence: CASSSGYGTEAFF. CDR3 nucleotides: TGTGCCAGTAGTTCAGGGTATGGGACTGAAGCTTTCTTT.

The chain recombines TRBV27 with TRBJ1-2; no definite D call. The CDR3 length is 16 residues. V lost 2 bases and J lost 6, with 19 bases in between. Germline V CDR1 and CDR2: MNHEY, SMNVEV (reference sequence). The CDR3 DNA reads as TGTGCCAGCAGTTTAGTCCCCAGCCGGAGGGAACATGGCTACACCTTC. Translation gives CASSLVPSRREHGYTF.

This chain connects TRBV5-4 to TRBJ2-7, with TRBD2 matching over 8 bases. Germline CDR1 reads SGHNT; CDR2 reads YYREEE (reference sequence). The J segment lost 5 bases and the V segment lost 4 bases, leaving 8 bases of the junction unmatched. This CDR3 contains 14 residues. For the CDR3, the DNA is TGTGCCAGCAGCGGCATATCCGGGAGGGACGAGCAGTACTTC. Translating it yields CASSGISGRDEQYF.

This chain links TRBV6-6 with TRBJ1-1, with D possibly TRBD1 on 6 matching bases. The CDR3 consists of 13 residues. V lost 6 bases and J 7 bases, leaving 15 bases between the germline ends. Germline V gene sequence: CDR1 MNHNY, CDR2 SVGAGI (reference sequence). CDR3 residues: CASRAREGDEAFF. The DNA for the CDR3 is TGTGCCAGCAGAGCGAGGGAGGGGGATGAAGCTTTCTTT.

The rearrangement uses TRBV9 and TRBJ1-3; tentative D call: TRBD1 (6 bases). V was cut by 3 bases and J by 4 bases, with 11 bases left in between. Germline lookup yields CDR1 SGDLS and CDR2 YYNGEE. There are 14 residues in the CDR3. CDR3 DNA sequence: TGTGCCAGCAGCGAAACAGGGAGAGGAAACACCATATATTTT. Translation gives CASSETGRGNTIYF.

CDR3 region: CASRPTNSADTQYF. The CDR3 DNA reads as TGTGCCAGCAGGCCCACTAATTCTGCAGATACGCAGTATTTT. V usage is TRBV2 and J usage is TRBJ2-3; D not resolved. This CDR3 contains 14 residues. Between the trimmed V and J ends, which lost 6 bases and 4 bases, there was a span of 14 bases. Germline CDR1 SNHLY, CDR2 FYNNEI.

This clone was found once. The chain carries TRBV7-6 and TRBJ2-1, with a possible D match to TRBD1 (6 bases). Per the germline V gene, CDR1 is SGHVS and CDR2 is FNYEAQ. Trimming left V 1 base short and J 2 bases short, with 9 bases between. This CDR3 contains 15 residues. The CDR3 DNA is TGTGCCAGCAGCTTAGGAGGGGGTGCCTACAATGAGCAGTTCTTC. Encoded protein: CASSLGGGAYNEQFF.